The 20 T cell receptor beta chains given below trace back to one sample, sequenced in a study of post-analysis software for immune sequencing data. No antigen is known for these receptors. Study-level points and caveats: Several TRBV segments (TRBV5-6, TRBV5-1 and TRBV20-1 among them) occurred more frequently in patients than in controls.

TCR beta cDNA libraries had unique molecular identifiers. TCRdb re-called the PCR reads with MiXCR, one entry per CDR3 protein. The sample yields 750,000 to 900,000 distinct CDR3 sequences, just over 45% seen once. The specimen was blood. All receptors derive from a girl aged 5 to 17 with multiple sclerosis.

The chain combines TRBV7-8 with TRBJ2-1; weak D call: TRBD1 (6 bases). Germline lookup yields CDR1 SGHVS and CDR2 FQNEAQ. This CDR3 is 12 amino acids long. Trimming cost V 8 bases and J 6 bases, with 11 bases left between them. CDR3 sequence: CASPSRGNEQFF. The CDR3 DNA reads as TGTGCCAGCCCCTCCAGGGGCAATGAGCAGTTCTTC.

The chain combines TRBV7-2 with TRBJ2-1, with D possibly matching TRBD2 (5 bases). The CDR3 runs to 13 residues. V was shortened by 5 bases and J by 7 bases, with 12 bases between the two germline ends. From germline, CDR1 is SGHTA and CDR2 FQGNSA. CDR3 sequence: CASSRLSGNEQFF. DNA for the CDR3: TGTGCCAGCAGCCGCCTCTCGGGGAATGAGCAGTTCTTC.

The J gene is TRBJ2-2, the V gene TRBV11-3, with D perhaps matching TRBD1 (6 bases). This CDR3 has 16 amino acids. V lost 5 bases, J lost 5 bases, and 18 bases lay in between. Germline V CDR1 and CDR2: SGHNT, YENEEA. CDR3 sequence (DNA): TGTGCCAGCAGCCAATCCCCGGACAGCAGAACCGGGGAGCTGTTTTTT. This translates into CASSQSPDSRTGELFF.

The chain joins TRBV20-1 to TRBJ2-1; D is possibly TRBD1 (5 bases). This CDR3 is built from 12 residues. The ends were cut back, 7 bases at V and 5 bases at J, with 12 bases in the middle. CDR1 and CDR2 from the germline V gene are DFQATT and SNEGSKA (reference sequence). In DNA, the CDR3 is TGCAGTGTCCTACAGGAGAACAATGAGCAGTTCTTC. Its protein product is CSVLQENNEQFF.

This clonotype appeared a single time. V and J are TRBV7-9 and TRBJ2-1; D may be TRBD2 (6 bases). The V end lost 8 bases, the J end lost 3 bases, and 8 bases lay between the germline ends. The CDR3 is 12 amino acids. Germline CDR1 reads SEHNR; CDR2 reads FQNEAQ (reference sequence). CDR3 coding DNA: TGTGCCAGCCAGCGGGTCTACAATGAGCAGTTCTTC. This gives the protein CASQRVYNEQFF. The variable domain in full, with the rest retrieved from reference TRBV7-9 and TRBJ2-1, is DTGVSQNPRHKITKRGQNVTFRCDPISEHNRLYWYRQTLGQGPEFLTYFQNEAQLEKSRLLSDRFSAERPKGSFSTLEIQRTEQGDSAMYLCASQRVYNEQFFGPGTRLTVL.

This clonotype was detected only a few times. The genes are TRBV9 and TRBJ2-3; weak D call: TRBD2 (6 bases). Trimming stripped 3 bases from V and 2 bases from J, with 13 bases between. The length of the CDR3 is 15 residues. Looked up from germline, CDR1 is SGDLS and CDR2 is YYNGEE. Here the CDR3 reads CASSASGSDTDTQYF. CDR3 DNA sequence: TGTGCCAGCAGCGCCAGCGGGTCCGACACAGATACGCAGTATTTT.

The J gene is TRBJ1-2, the V gene TRBV29-1, with a weak D call TRBD1 (5 bases). Germline CDR1 SQVTM, CDR2 ANQGSEA. Trimming removed 0 bases at V and 13 bases at J, with 21 bases between. The CDR3 has 14 residues. CDR3 loop: CSVEDRDGHGYITF. The CDR3 DNA is TGCAGCGTTGAAGACCGGGACGGGCATGGCTACATCACCTTC.

The chain carries TRBV12-3 or TRBV12-4 and TRBJ2-7, with D possibly being TRBD2 (6 bases). The CDR3 has 15 residues. V lost 7 bases, J lost 1 base, and 17 bases lay in between. CDR3 in DNA: TGTGCCAGCAACCGGAGGGGACTCGGTTCCTACGAGCAGTACTTC. Translated: CASNRRGLGSYEQYF.

This clonotype has a handful of counts. The chain combines TRBV15 with TRBJ2-3, with D possibly matching TRBD2 (5 bases). CDR1 LNHNV and CDR2 YYDKDF come from the germline V gene (reference sequence). V lost 4 bases to trimming and J lost 0 bases, with 17 bases between them. The length of the CDR3 is 17 residues. The CDR3 protein is CATSTTLKDFSTDTQYF. The CDR3, as DNA: TGTGCCACCAGCACTACTCTTAAGGACTTTAGCACAGATACGCAGTATTTT.

This chain links TRBV20-1 with TRBJ2-1; 9 bases map to TRBD2. CDR1 DFQATT and CDR2 SNEGSKA come from the germline V gene (reference sequence). This CDR3 has 12 amino acids. The V segment lost 6 bases and the J segment 6 bases; nucleotides outside the gene matches: 3. The CDR3: CSARLAANEQFF. CDR3 coding DNA: TGCAGTGCCAGACTAGCGGCCAATGAGCAGTTCTTC.

The rearrangement links TRBV5-1 to TRBJ2-5; tentatively, D is TRBD1 (5 bases). The CDR3 covers 14 residues. Looked up from germline, CDR1 is SGHRS and CDR2 is YFSETQ. V was trimmed by 0 bases and J by 5 bases, leaving 11 bases between them. The CDR3 DNA follows: TGCGCCAGCAGCTTGGAGCAGGGTTGGGAGACCCAGTACTTC. This gives the protein CASSLEQGWETQYF.

This clonotype was picked up a small number of times. The genes are TRBV7-2 and TRBJ2-7; 7 bases agree with TRBD2. The V gene's germline CDR1 is SGHTA and CDR2 FQGNSA. V trimming: 1 base; J trimming: 2 bases; junction bases outside the gene matches: 2. The CDR3 has 14 amino acids. As DNA, the CDR3 is TGTGCCAGCAGCTTAGAGGGACTACCCTACGAGCAGTACTTC. As protein: CASSLEGLPYEQYF.

This CDR3 is CASSFSGGGEFF. CDR3 bases: TGTGCCAGCAGTTTCTCCGGAGGGGGGGAGTTCTTC. The chain has TRBV12-3 or TRBV12-4 and TRBJ2-1; weak D call: TRBD2 (7 bases). CDR3 length: 12 amino acids. Deletions cut 3 bases from V and 14 bases from J, with 14 bases between.

On this clonotype: Its ends do not fully match the called genes, so a read error is possible. The chain has TRBV12-3 or TRBV12-4 and TRBJ2-7; 7 bases align to TRBD1. This CDR3 has 14 amino acids. The CDR3: CASSPTGASSEQYF. CDR3 sequence (DNA): TGTGCCAGCAGTCCTACAGGGGCCTCCTCCGAGCAGTACTTC.

This clonotype has a handful of counts. This rearrangement joins TRBV9 to TRBJ2-6, with TRBD1 as a possible D gene (6 bases). Germline CDR1 SGDLS, CDR2 YYNGEE. CDR3 length: 18 amino acids. The ends were cut back, 2 bases at V and 0 bases at J, with 15 bases in the middle. For the CDR3, the DNA is TGTGCCAGCAGCGTGAACAGGGAAAGGCCCTCTGGGGCCAACGTCCTGACTTTC. It is translated as CASSVNRERPSGANVLTF.

This clonotype was counted a few times. The chain couples TRBV20-1 to TRBJ2-1, with D maybe TRBD2 (6 bases). The CDR3 covers 15 residues. V lost 3 bases to trimming and J lost 2 bases, with 14 bases between them. Germline CDR1 reads DFQATT; CDR2 reads SNEGSKA (reference sequence). The CDR3 bases are TGCAGTGCTAGGGACTTTAGCGGCGCCTACAATGAGCAGTTCTTC. Residues: CSARDFSGAYNEQFF.

The chain uses TRBV18 and TRBJ1-1, with D perhaps TRBD1 (6 bases). CDR3 size: 15 residues. Germline assignment: CDR1 KGHSH and CDR2 LQKENI. V shed 3 bases and J shed 1 base, with 12 bases lying between them. The DNA of the CDR3 is TGTGCCAGCTCACCGAAAGGACAGCAGAACACTGAAGCTTTCTTT. Protein product: CASSPKGQQNTEAFF.

This clonotype has only a few counts. The rearrangement links TRBV6-5 to TRBJ2-1, with 7 bases matching TRBD2. The V gene end was trimmed by 2 bases and the J gene end by 3 bases; junction bases not matched to a gene: 7. Per the germline V gene, CDR1 is MNHEY and CDR2 is SVGAGI. CDR3 size: 16 residues. The CDR3 DNA follows: TGTGCCAGCAGTTACCAACTAGCGTCCGTCTACAATGAGCAGTTCTTC. The encoded protein is CASSYQLASVYNEQFF.

The rearrangement uses TRBV6-2 or TRBV6-3 and TRBJ2-7; D remains ambiguous. CDR3 size: 14 residues. The V gene's germline CDR1 is MNHEY and CDR2 SVGEGT. The V end lost 3 bases, the J end lost 0 bases, and 9 bases lay between the germline ends. The CDR3 DNA sequence: TGTGCCAGCAGTTATGGCGATAGCTCCTACGAGCAGTACTTC. This translates into CASSYGDSSYEQYF.

This clonotype was counted between two and nine times. This chain uses TRBV7-9 with TRBJ2-1, with D perhaps TRBD2 (6 bases). CDR3 length equals 14 residues. V dropped 5 bases and J dropped 4 bases, with 12 bases sitting between them. Germline lookup yields CDR1 SEHNR and CDR2 FQNEAQ (reference sequence). The CDR3 spells CASSPLGGYNEQFF. The CDR3 DNA reads TGTGCCAGCAGCCCGCTGGGGGGATACAATGAGCAGTTCTTC.